This T cell receptor (beta chain) was captured by sequencing in a study of blood T cell repertoires in COVID-19. On the study more broadly: Sites in the United States, Italy and Spain provided acute and convalescent COVID-19 samples. The cDNA or gDNA used as material had been derived from T cells, B-cell-depleted T cells, or PBMCs.

Original processing methods: Estimation of nucleated cell counts relied on the amplification of reference gene primers. Some clones are missing from TCRdb's copy, which holds only in-frame ones; the method was immunoSEQ multiplex PCR. V, J and clone size were drawn from that table, and D and trimming were deduced from the DNA. The table lists 250,000 to 350,000 clones, about 88% of them singletons, with around an eighth in the top ten. This CDR3 region has 12 residues. Germline V gene sequence: CDR1 MNHEY, CDR2 SVGEGT. The V and J ends lost 4 bases and 9 bases respectively, with 13 bases between them.

The genes are TRBV6-2 or TRBV6-3 and TRBJ2-7; D is undetermined. This TCR came from a woman in her sixties or seventies with acute or convalescent COVID-19. What was sequenced was peripheral blood. CDR3 DNA: TGTGCCAGCAGTTTGACACCGGTGGGGCAGTACTTC. This codes for CASSLTPVGQYF.